This TCR beta chain was captured by sequencing in a study of vaccination effects on CD4 cells after COVID-19. A remark on this clone: No antigen is known for it.

Once cultured for roughly 10 days, the cells underwent separation to obtain CD4+ T cells. Either the mRNA-1273 or the BNT162b2 vaccine was given to participants as two doses. V was cut by 8 bases and J by 7 bases, with 15 bases left in between. CDR1 is ENHRY, CDR2 SYGVKD, per germline. CDR3 length: 13 amino acids. Method: immunoSEQ multiplex PCR; TCRdb's copy keeps in-frame clones and lacks some. The sample lists some 69,000 clones, around 69% occurring once. This chain uses TRBV10-3 with TRBJ2-1, with D hard to call. The material sequenced was CD4+ T cells from PBMCs cultured without peptide, taken after COVID-19 vaccination. The clonotype was recovered from a human donor who received a COVID-19 vaccine. CDR3 region: CAIGVAIGNEQFF. The CDR3 bases are TGTGCCATCGGCGTCGCCATTGGGAATGAGCAGTTCTTC.